This T cell receptor (beta chain) is drawn from a study of vaccination effects on CD4 cells after COVID-19. About this clone: Its antigen is unidentified.

Viral peptide pool expansion of antigen-specific CD4+ T cells preceded sequencing in the ViraFEST assay. CD4+ T cell isolation took place after less than 13 days of culture. Each vaccine recipient was nucleocapsid antibody negative and had no prior SARS-CoV-2 infection. TCRdb keeps only in-frame clones here, not all; method: immunoSEQ multiplex PCR. The table has fewer than 65,000 clones, 60% to 80% seen once. Trimming took 0 bases from V and 3 from J; bases not matched to a gene: 11. The V gene's germline CDR1 is SGHRS and CDR2 YFSETQ. This CDR3 spans 18 amino acids. The receptor's source is a human donor who received a COVID-19 vaccine. V gene TRBV5-1 combines with J gene TRBJ2-3; the match to TRBD2 covers 9 bases. Sample: CD4+ T cells from PBMCs cultured with HCoV-OC43 spike peptides, taken before COVID-19 vaccination. Subset given: HCoV-OC43 spike overlapping peptide pool stimulation. In nucleotides, the CDR3 is TGCGCCAGCAGCTTGGATCCTCTTAGCGGGGGTCAGACAGATACGCAGTATTTT. It codes for CASSLDPLSGGQTDTQYF.